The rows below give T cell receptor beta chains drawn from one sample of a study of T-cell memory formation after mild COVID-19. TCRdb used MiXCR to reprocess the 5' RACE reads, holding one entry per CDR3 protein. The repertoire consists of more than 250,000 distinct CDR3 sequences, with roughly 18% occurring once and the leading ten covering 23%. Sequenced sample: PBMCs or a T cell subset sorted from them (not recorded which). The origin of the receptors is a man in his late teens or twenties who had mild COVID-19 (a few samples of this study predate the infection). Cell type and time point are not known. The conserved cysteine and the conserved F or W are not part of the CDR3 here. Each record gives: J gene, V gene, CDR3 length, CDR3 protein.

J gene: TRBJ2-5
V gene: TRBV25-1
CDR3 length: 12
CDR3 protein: ASSESGGGKTQY

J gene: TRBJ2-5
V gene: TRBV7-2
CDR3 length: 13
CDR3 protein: ASSPARTGQETQY

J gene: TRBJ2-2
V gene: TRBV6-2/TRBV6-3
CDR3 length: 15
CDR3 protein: ASKDWVGYPPTGELF

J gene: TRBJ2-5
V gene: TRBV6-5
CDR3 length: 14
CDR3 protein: ASSYSSGGSQETQY

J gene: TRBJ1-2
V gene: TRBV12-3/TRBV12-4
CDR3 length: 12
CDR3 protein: ASGLVAGSYGYT

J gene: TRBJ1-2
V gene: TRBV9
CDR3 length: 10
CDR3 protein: ARATAIYGYT

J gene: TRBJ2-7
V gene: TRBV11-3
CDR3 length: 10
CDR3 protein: ASSHSGYEQY

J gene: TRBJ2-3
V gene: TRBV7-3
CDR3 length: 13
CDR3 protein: ASSLNGVLTDTQY

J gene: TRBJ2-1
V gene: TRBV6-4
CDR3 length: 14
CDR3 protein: ASSDSLRVSYNEQF

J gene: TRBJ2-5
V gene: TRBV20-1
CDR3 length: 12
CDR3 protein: SARDRRGKETQY